The 25 T cell receptor beta chains in this list originate from one sample, sequenced in a study. TCRdb processed the 5' RACE reads anew with MiXCR; each CDR3 protein has one entry. The sample contains some 12,000 distinct CDR3 sequences, 40% to 55% of which appear only once. Specimen: tumor-infiltrating naive CD4+ T cells sorted from the breast tumor. The subset was: naive CD4+ T cells, CD4+CD45RA+CD25-. These receptors were collected from a female donor with breast cancer.

The chain employs TRBV20-1 and TRBJ1-4; 11 bases map to TRBD1. The CDR3 consists of 13 residues. Unmatched junction bases numbered 2, after V lost 6 bases and J lost 5 bases. CDR1 and CDR2 (germline): DFQATT, SNEGSKA (reference sequence). This CDR3 is CSAGDRGNEKLFF. DNA for the CDR3: TGCAGTGCCGGGGACAGGGGGAATGAAAAACTGTTTTTT.

This chain joins TRBV20-1 and TRBJ2-1; D perhaps matches TRBD2 (6 bases). Trimming removed 0 bases at V and 1 base at J, with 13 bases between. Germline V lookup: CDR1 DFQATT, CDR2 SNEGSKA (reference sequence). There are 16 residues in the CDR3. The CDR3 here is CSARDYAGSSYNEQFF. CDR3 bases: TGCAGTGCTAGAGATTACGCCGGGAGTTCCTACAATGAGCAGTTCTTC.

The gene calls are TRBV4-1 and TRBJ2-4; D not resolved. CDR3 length: 16 residues. The V end lost 1 base, the J end lost 7 bases, and 17 bases lay between the germline ends. The V gene's germline CDR1 is MGHRA and CDR2 YSYEKL. The CDR3 reads CASSQGLRFEENIQYF. CDR3 nucleotide sequence: TGCGCCAGCAGCCAAGGTTTAAGGTTCGAGGAGAACATTCAGTACTTC.

Only a few counts were recorded for this clonotype. The V and J genes are TRBV29-1 and TRBJ2-4; 7 bases fit TRBD2. The V and J ends lost 3 bases and 8 bases, in that order; junction bases with no gene match: 4. CDR3 length: 12 amino acids. CDR1 and CDR2 (germline): SQVTM, ANQGSEA. DNA for the CDR3: TGCAGCGTTGAGGGGGGGAGGGACATTCAGTACTTC. This translates into CSVEGGRDIQYF.

This clonotype showed up just a few times. V gene TRBV4-3 combines with J gene TRBJ2-1, with unresolved D. Looked up from germline, CDR1 is LGHNA and CDR2 is YSLEER. V was trimmed by 0 bases and J by 7 bases, leaving 16 bases between them. The CDR3 runs 16 residues. In DNA, the CDR3 is TGCGCCAGCAGCCAAGAGGGATCCCCCCCGGTGAATGAGCAGTTCTTC. It is translated as CASSQEGSPPVNEQFF.

The chain joins TRBV7-3 to TRBJ2-5; D may correspond to TRBD1 or TRBD2 (5 bases each). CDR3 length: 16 amino acids. Germline lookup yields CDR1 SGHTA and CDR2 FQGTGA. Deletions cut 2 bases from V and 2 bases from J, with 15 bases between. CDR3 sequence reads: CASSLGAGKGQETQYF. CDR3 DNA sequence: TGTGCCAGCAGCTTAGGGGCGGGCAAGGGGCAAGAGACCCAGTACTTC.

This clonotype was counted a single time. The V gene is TRBV5-1, the J gene TRBJ2-7, with 7 positions matching TRBD1. Germline V gene data show CDR1 as SGHRS and CDR2 as YFSETQ. This CDR3 spans 13 amino acids. Trimming cost V 7 bases and J 2 bases; bases outside gene matches: 6. The DNA of the CDR3 is TGCGCCAGCCTCTATACAGGGGCCTACGAGCAGTACGTC. Its protein is CASLYTGAYEQYV.

This chain joins TRBV4-2 and TRBJ2-2; D is tentatively TRBD1 or TRBD2 (5 bases each). V lost 0 bases and J 1 base, leaving 9 bases between the germline ends. Germline V gene lookup returns CDR1 LGHNA and CDR2 YNFKEQ. This CDR3 is 16 amino acids long. This chain's CDR3 is CASSQDRGRNTGELFF. As DNA, the CDR3 is TGTGCCAGCAGCCAAGATCGGGGCAGGAACACCGGGGAGCTGTTTTTT.

V and J are TRBV10-3 and TRBJ2-7; D call uncertain. This CDR3 spans 16 amino acids. Trimming shortened V by 8 bases and J by 3 bases, and 23 bases separated the two germline ends. Germline-derived CDR1 and CDR2 are ENHRY and SYGVKD. CDR3 sequence reads: CAILVGKGLILYEQYV. As DNA, the CDR3 is TGTGCCATCTTGGTGGGTAAGGGCCTCATTCTCTACGAGCAGTACGTC.

This clonotype has a handful of counts. The chain recombines TRBV6-5 with TRBJ2-1; 11 nucleotides match TRBD2. The V segment lost 6 bases and the J segment 11 bases; nucleotides outside the gene matches: 15. Germline V gives CDR1 MNHEY, CDR2 SVGAGI. CDR3 length equals 16 residues. This CDR3 reads CASSQKGIAGGLKQFF. CDR3 coding DNA: TGTGCCAGCAGCCAAAAGGGTATAGCGGGAGGGTTAAAGCAGTTCTTC.

CDR3: CASSLGGLNTEAFF. The CDR3 nucleotides are TGTGCCAGCAGCTTAGGGGGACTGAACACTGAAGCTTTCTTT. The genes are TRBV7-9 and TRBJ1-1, with D possibly matching TRBD1 (5 bases). The V gene lost 1 base and the J gene lost 0 bases, with 6 bases spanning the gap. The CDR3 is 14 amino acids. Germline CDR1 reads SEHNR; CDR2 reads FQNEAQ (reference sequence).

The genes are TRBV2 and TRBJ2-7, with TRBD1 as a possible D gene (6 bases). Trimming took 4 bases from V and 5 from J, leaving 12 bases between them. CDR1 and CDR2 (germline): SNHLY, FYNNEI. CDR3 length: 13 amino acids. This chain's CDR3 is CASSAQGFNEQYF. As DNA, the CDR3 is TGTGCCAGCAGTGCACAGGGTTTCAACGAGCAGTACTTC. The whole variable domain, remainder taken from reference TRBV2 and TRBJ2-7, is EPEVTQTPSHQVTQMGQEVILRCVPISNHLYFYWYRQILGQKVEFLVSFYNNEISEKSEIFDDQFSVERPDGSNFTLKIRSTKLEDSAMYFCASSAQGFNEQYFGPGTRLTVT.

V gene TRBV6-2 or TRBV6-3 combines with J gene TRBJ2-1, with 11 nucleotides matching TRBD2. The CDR3 has 17 amino acids. The germline CDR1 and CDR2 sequences are MNHEY and SVGEGT. V gave up 5 bases and J gave up 8 bases; unmatched junction bases: 14. The CDR3 coding sequence is TGTGCCAGCAGTGACGGACTAGCGGGCCTCGGACCCCATGAGCAGTTCTTC. Protein: CASSDGLAGLGPHEQFF.

The V call is TRBV19, the J call TRBJ2-7; a weak D match, TRBD2 (6 bases). The CDR3 is 14 residues long. Between the trimmed V and J ends, which lost 0 bases and 3 bases, there was a span of 9 bases. CDR1 LNHDA and CDR2 SQIVND come from the germline V gene (reference sequence). The CDR3 DNA is TGTGCCAGTAGTATAGATCGGACTAACTACGAGCAGTACTTC. It specifies CASSIDRTNYEQYF. Full variable domain (outside the CDR3, taken from reference TRBV19 and TRBJ2-7): DGGITQSPKYLFRKEGQNVTLSCEQNLNHDAMYWYRQDPGQGLRLIYYSQIVNDFQKGDIAEGYSVSREKKESFPLTVTSAQKNPTAFYLCASSIDRTNYEQYFGPGTRLTVT.

The chain has TRBV6-5 and TRBJ2-1, with D possibly TRBD2 on 5 matching bases. Germline assignment: CDR1 MNHEY and CDR2 SVGAGI. V lost 7 bases, J lost 7 bases, and 14 bases lay in between. This CDR3 has 13 residues. CDR3 in DNA: TGTGCCAGCACCCAGACCCGGGGTAATGAGCAGTTCTTC. Residues: CASTQTRGNEQFF.

This clonotype was seen a handful of times. The chain links TRBV7-2 to TRBJ2-7, with D possibly being TRBD1 or TRBD2 (5 bases each). Between the trimmed V and J ends, which lost 5 bases and 3 bases, there was a span of 14 bases. Germline V gives CDR1 SGHTA, CDR2 FQGNSA. The CDR3 runs to 14 residues. The DNA for the CDR3 is TGTGCCAGCAGCCATGGGACGGCCCTCTACGAGCAGTACGTC. Its translation: CASSHGTALYEQYV.

In its sample, this clonotype was seen once. This chain connects TRBV6-2 or TRBV6-3 to TRBJ2-1, with D unresolved. In germline, CDR1 is MNHEY, CDR2 SVGEGT. Trimming pared 0 bases from V and 10 bases from J, leaving 16 bases between. The CDR3 covers 15 residues. CDR3 sequence reads: CASSYSMLVRHEQFF. Here the CDR3 DNA reads TGTGCCAGCAGTTACTCGATGCTAGTTCGACACGAGCAGTTCTTC.

This clonotype was seen only a few times. The chain uses TRBV29-1 and TRBJ2-7, with D possibly matching TRBD1 (5 bases). Germline loops: CDR1 SQVTM, CDR2 ANQGSEA. This CDR3 has 14 amino acids. The V and J ends lost 4 bases and 1 base respectively, with 14 bases between them. CDR3 sequence: CSVVGNRSSYEQYV. In DNA form, the CDR3 reads TGCAGCGTTGTAGGTAACAGGAGTTCCTACGAGCAGTACGTC.

The chain links TRBV11-3 to TRBJ2-1; D not resolved. Germline assignment: CDR1 SGHNT and CDR2 YENEEA. The CDR3 contains 15 residues. The V end lost 5 bases, the J end lost 0 bases, and 11 bases lay between the germline ends. CDR3 residues: CASSSRLSSYNEQFF. The DNA of the CDR3 is TGTGCCAGCAGCAGTAGGCTTAGCTCCTACAATGAGCAGTTCTTC.

V and J are TRBV7-6 and TRBJ2-5; 7 bases are shared with TRBD1. Trimming removed 1 base from V and 4 bases from J; junction bases left unmatched: 6. Germline V gives CDR1 SGHVS, CDR2 FNYEAQ. The CDR3 contains 15 residues. CDR3 in amino acids: CASSLGQGLAETQYF. CDR3 nucleotides: TGTGCCAGCAGCTTAGGACAGGGTCTCGCAGAGACCCAGTACTTC.

The chain uses TRBV20-1 and TRBJ1-3; D may be TRBD1 (6 bases). V lost 5 bases, J lost 6 bases, and 17 bases lay in between. The CDR3 length is 14 residues. The germline CDR1 and CDR2 sequences are DFQATT and SNEGSKA (reference sequence). DNA for the CDR3: TGCAGTGCTGGGTCTTGGGCAGGGGAAAACACCATATATTTT. Translating it yields CSAGSWAGENTIYF.

V and J are TRBV20-1 and TRBJ1-2; possible D gene TRBD1, 6 bases. This CDR3 contains 16 residues. Germline V CDR1 and CDR2: DFQATT, SNEGSKA (reference sequence). V was cut by 0 bases and J by 0 bases, with 14 bases left in between. CDR3 residues: CSAREFRTASNYGYTF. The CDR3 region has the DNA TGCAGTGCTAGAGAATTTCGGACAGCTTCTAACTATGGCTACACCTTC.

Points on this clonotype: One junction end disagrees with the germline gene, perhaps due to a read error. The chain carries TRBV4-2 and TRBJ2-1; TRBD2 is a possible D gene (5 bases). CDR3 length: 13 residues. The germline CDR1 and CDR2 sequences are LGHNA and YNFKEQ. This CDR3 is CASSPEEGPEQFF. The CDR3 DNA follows: TGCGCCAGCAGCCCAGAAGAGGGTCCTGAGCAGTTCTTC.

This clonotype has only a few counts. The chain employs TRBV5-5 and TRBJ2-1; 11 nucleotides match TRBD2. CDR3 length: 20 amino acids. The J segment lost 8 bases and the V segment lost 2 bases, leaving 21 bases of the junction unmatched. Germline loops: CDR1 SGHKS, CDR2 YYEKEE (reference sequence). CDR3 nucleotide sequence: TGTGCCAGCAGCTTAAACCTCAGGGGGCCTGGACTAGCGGGTCTCGATGAGCAGTTCTTC. Translated: CASSLNLRGPGLAGLDEQFF. The full variable domain, rest sourced from reference TRBV5-5 and TRBJ2-1, is DAGVTQSPTHLIKTRGQQVTLRCSPISGHKSVSWYQQVLGQGPQFIFQYYEKEERGRGNFPDRFSARQFPNYSSELNVNALLLGDSALYLCASSLNLRGPGLAGLDEQFFGPGTRLTVL.

The chain links TRBV29-1 to TRBJ2-3, with D uncertain. This CDR3 is built from 12 residues. Germline CDR1 SQVTM, CDR2 ANQGSEA. The germline V and J ends were trimmed by 3 bases and 2 bases, with 6 bases remaining between them. The CDR3 nucleotides read TGCAGCGTTGATTTCCTCACAGATACGCAGTATTTT. Its translation: CSVDFLTDTQYF.